The 5 T cell receptor beta chains presented below share a single source sample, sequenced in a study of blood T cell repertoires in COVID-19. The assay was immunoSEQ multiplex PCR, and TCRdb's table has in-frame clones only and misses some. The sample shows about 51,000 clones, 80% to 90% of them seen only once. Source material: peripheral blood. The source is a man aged 50 to 59 with active COVID-19.

The genes are TRBV5-5 and TRBJ2-1, with 12 bases aligning to TRBD2. The CDR3 totals 16 residues. Germline V gives CDR1 SGHKS, CDR2 YYEKEE (reference sequence). V lost 0 bases and J lost 8; bases outside the gene matches: 6. CDR3 in amino acids: CASSLDGLAGGDEQFF. CDR3 sequence (DNA): TGTGCCAGCAGCTTGGACGGGCTAGCGGGAGGGGATGAGCAGTTCTTC.

The chain has TRBV2 and TRBJ1-4; 10 bases map to TRBD1. V shed 5 bases, J shed 3 bases, and the junction held 3 bases outside the gene matches. This CDR3 spans 15 amino acids. Per the germline V gene, CDR1 is SNHLY and CDR2 is FYNNEI. CDR3 nucleotides: TGTGCCAGCAGTCGACAGGGGGCCGCTAATGAAAAACTGTTTTTT. The encoded protein is CASSRQGAANEKLFF.

The CDR3 region has the DNA TGTGCCAGCAGCGTAGTCCCGGGAGCCGAGCAGTACTTC. Translated: CASSVVPGAEQYF. V and J are TRBV9 and TRBJ2-7, with D maybe TRBD2 (6 bases). V lost 0 bases, J lost 6 bases, and 10 bases lay in between. The CDR3 totals 13 residues. Germline CDR1 reads SGDLS; CDR2 reads YYNGEE.

The rearrangement uses TRBV3-1 (or the pseudogene TRBV3-2) and TRBJ1-2, with D possibly matching TRBD1 (5 bases). This CDR3 spans 15 amino acids. V was clipped by 0 bases and J by 5 bases, with 13 bases between them. The germline gives CDR1 LGHDT, CDR2 YNNKEL (reference sequence). CDR3 sequence: CASSQDLAGRYGYTF. In DNA form, the CDR3 reads TGTGCCAGCAGCCAAGATCTTGCAGGGAGGTATGGCTACACCTTC.

The chain is built from TRBV6-4 and TRBJ2-3; D remains ambiguous. Germline CDR1 and CDR2: MRHNA and SNTAGT. The CDR3 is made up of 14 amino acids. V lost 5 bases to trimming and J lost 2 bases, with 11 bases between them. CDR3 region: CASSLLPNTDTQYF. In DNA form, the CDR3 reads TGTGCCAGCAGTTTACTCCCAAACACAGATACGCAGTATTTT.